This is a list of T cell receptor beta chains from one sample in a study of blood T cell repertoires in COVID-19. TCRdb's table, derived via immunoSEQ multiplex PCR, lists solely in-frame clones and lacks some. Among about 190,000 clones listed, less than 90% were seen once. Sequenced material: peripheral blood. The source is a man aged 25 to 45 with acute or convalescent COVID-19. Each CDR3 is given with its conserved first and last residue. The D gene is left open where the match is weak. Not all rows give a size; the values are once, few, many and, for expanded clones, a class.

V gene	clone size	D gene	J gene	CDR3 protein	CDR3 DNA
TRBV5-1	NA	TRBD2	TRBJ2-1	CASSLGTSGRQDNEQFF	TGCGCCAGCAGCTTGGGTACCAGCGGGAGACAGGACAATGAGCAGTTCTTC
TRBV28	NA	NA	TRBJ2-7	CASSSHRVEQYF	TGTGCCAGCAGTTCCCACAGGGTCGAGCAGTACTTC
TRBV19	once	NA	TRBJ1-1	CASSSTGLNTEAFF	TGTGCCAGTAGTTCGACAGGATTGAACACTGAAGCTTTCTTT
TRBV9	NA	NA	TRBJ1-2	CASSVTSSYGYTF	TGTGCCAGCAGCGTAACTTCGAGCTATGGCTACACCTTC
TRBV7-9	NA	NA	TRBJ1-1	CASSSYTGLPEAFF	TGTGCCAGCAGTTCCTATACAGGGTTACCTGAAGCTTTCTTT
TRBV6-7	NA	NA	TRBJ1-2	CASTHIAGSGYTF	TGTGCCAGCACTCACATCGCGGGGTCTGGCTACACCTTC
TRBV18	NA	NA	TRBJ2-7	CASSPGRSSYEQYF	TGTGCCAGCTCACCCGGCAGGTCGTCCTACGAGCAGTACTTC
TRBV11-2	NA	NA	TRBJ1-1	CASSFPGVFNTEAFF	TGTGCCAGCAGCTTCCCAGGGGTCTTTAACACTGAAGCTTTCTTT
TRBV28	NA	TRBD1	TRBJ2-7	CATLRDRGYEQYF	TGTGCCACCCTAAGGGACAGGGGATACGAGCAGTACTTC
TRBV5-1	NA	NA	TRBJ2-5	CASSLLGGPLETQYF	TGCGCCAGCAGCTTGCTGGGGGGTCCGTTGGAGACCCAGTACTTC
TRBV28	NA	NA	TRBJ1-2	CASSRMDAGGYGYTF	TGTGCCAGCAGCCGGATGGATGCCGGCGGGTATGGCTACACCTTC
TRBV15	NA	TRBD2	TRBJ2-1	CATSFLLAGGPRNEQFF	TGTGCCACCAGCTTTCTTTTAGCGGGAGGGCCGAGGAATGAGCAGTTCTTC
TRBV6-5	few	TRBD1	TRBJ2-7	CASRRGQGGYEQYF	TGTGCCAGCAGGCGAGGACAGGGGGGTTACGAGCAGTACTTC
TRBV28	NA	TRBD1	TRBJ1-2	CASRTGTGGFYGYTF	TGTGCCAGCAGGACCGGGACAGGGGGCTTTTATGGCTACACCTTC
TRBV9	few	NA	TRBJ2-3	CASSGELKDTQYF	TGTGCCAGCAGCGGGGAGCTGAAAGATACGCAGTATTTT